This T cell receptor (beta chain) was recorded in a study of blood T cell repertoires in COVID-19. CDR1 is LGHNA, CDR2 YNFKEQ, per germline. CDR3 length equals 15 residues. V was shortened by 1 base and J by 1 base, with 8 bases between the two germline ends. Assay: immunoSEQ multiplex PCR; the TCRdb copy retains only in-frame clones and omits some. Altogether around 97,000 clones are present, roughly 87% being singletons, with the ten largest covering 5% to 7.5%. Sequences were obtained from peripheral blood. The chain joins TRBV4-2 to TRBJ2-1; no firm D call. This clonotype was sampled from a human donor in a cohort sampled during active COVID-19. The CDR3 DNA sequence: TGTGCCAGCAGCCAAGGAGACACGTCCTACAATGAGCAGTTCTTC. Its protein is CASSQGDTSYNEQFF.